This passage covers 21 T cell receptor beta chains from one sample sequenced in a study of CD8 T cells in Susac syndrome. When the RNA was reverse transcribed, random hexamers were used with an input of 0.5 to 1 ug. TCRdb redid the calling of the immunoSEQ multiplex PCR reads with MiXCR, one entry per CDR3 protein. The sample consists of some 450,000 distinct CDR3 sequences, 75% to 90% of them appearing once. Sequenced input: CD8+ T cells from PBMCs. These receptor sequences come from a human donor with multiple sclerosis.

This chain uses TRBV27 with TRBJ1-1; D not certain. Trimming stripped 5 bases from V and 0 bases from J, with 10 bases between. CDR3 length: 14 residues. Germline V gene lookup returns CDR1 MNHEY and CDR2 SMNVEV (reference sequence). The CDR3 sequence is CASSPDGLNTEAFF. As DNA, the CDR3 is TGTGCCAGCAGTCCGGACGGGTTGAACACTGAAGCTTTCTTT.

The chain recombines TRBV5-1 with TRBJ2-1, with D perhaps matching TRBD2 (6 bases). V gave up 4 bases and J gave up 0 bases, with 20 bases separating them. Looked up from germline, CDR1 is SGHRS and CDR2 is YFSETQ. The CDR3 loop spans 18 amino acids. DNA for the CDR3: TGCGCCAGCAGCCCTAAATTTTCGGGGGTAAGCTCCTACAATGAGCAGTTCTTC. Residues: CASSPKFSGVSSYNEQFF.

The chain is built from TRBV5-1 and TRBJ2-2; D is uncertain. The CDR3 consists of 16 residues. CDR1 and CDR2 from the germline V gene are SGHRS and YFSETQ. The V and J ends lost 1 base and 0 bases respectively, with 10 bases between them. The CDR3 nucleotides read TGCGCCAGCAGCTTGTTGGCGGACGCGAACACCGGGGAGCTGTTTTTT. Residues: CASSLLADANTGELFF.

The V and J genes are TRBV27 and TRBJ2-7; 7 nucleotides align to TRBD2. V trimming: 10 bases; J trimming: 7 bases; junction bases outside the gene matches: 7. Germline V CDR1 and CDR2: MNHEY, SMNVEV (reference sequence). The CDR3 covers 11 residues. DNA for the CDR3: TGTGCCACTGGGTGGGGGGGGGAGCAGTACTTC. Protein product: CATGWGGEQYF.

The chain links TRBV25-1 to TRBJ2-7; D uncertain. This CDR3 has 13 residues. Germline CDR1 MGHDK, CDR2 SYGVNS. V lost 5 bases and J 0 bases, leaving 8 bases between the germline ends. The CDR3 protein is CASSRTPSYEQYF. CDR3 bases: TGTGCCAGCAGTAGGACCCCCTCCTACGAGCAGTACTTC.

This clonotype came up once. The J gene is TRBJ1-1, the V gene TRBV5-1; a weak D match, TRBD1 (5 bases). The CDR3 has 13 residues. Germline V gene sequence: CDR1 SGHRS, CDR2 YFSETQ. The ends were cut back, 6 bases at V and 0 bases at J, with 9 bases in the middle. Here the CDR3 reads CASTGTMNTEAFF. DNA for the CDR3: TGCGCCAGCACCGGGACGATGAACACTGAAGCTTTCTTT.

This rearrangement joins TRBV20-1 to TRBJ1-5; TRBD1 might be the D (5 bases). The CDR3 consists of 13 residues. Between the trimmed V and J ends, which lost 5 bases and 2 bases, there was a span of 10 bases. CDR1 and CDR2 (germline): DFQATT, SNEGSKA (reference sequence). The CDR3 sequence is CSADKGGNQPQHF. The CDR3 region has the DNA TGCAGTGCTGATAAAGGGGGCAATCAGCCCCAGCATTTT.

CDR3 amino acids: CASSQYQGAYEQYF. CDR3 DNA sequence: TGCGCCAGCAGCCAATATCAGGGGGCGTACGAGCAGTACTTC. The J gene is TRBJ2-7, the V gene TRBV4-1, with 8 bases identical to TRBD1. The CDR3 covers 14 residues. From germline, CDR1 is MGHRA and CDR2 YSYEKL. V trimming: 2 bases; J trimming: 4 bases; junction bases outside the gene matches: 4.

This sequence joins TRBV5-1 and TRBJ2-3; D is unclear. The CDR3 sequence is 16 residues long. Germline lookup yields CDR1 SGHRS and CDR2 YFSETQ. Trimming stripped 4 bases from V and 0 bases from J, with 15 bases between. Here the CDR3 reads CASSTGLGESTDTQYF. The CDR3 DNA sequence: TGCGCCAGCAGCACCGGCCTTGGTGAGAGCACAGATACGCAGTATTTT.

The V gene is TRBV30, the J gene TRBJ2-7; no reliable D call. Trimming took off 6 bases at V and 7 bases at J, with 19 bases between the two ends. This CDR3 has 13 amino acids. Germline V gene lookup returns CDR1 GTSNPN and CDR2 SVGIG (reference sequence). The CDR3 bases are TGTGCCTGCACCGGGCCCGACGCATGGGAGCAGTACTTC. This encodes CACTGPDAWEQYF.

V usage is TRBV4-2 and J usage is TRBJ2-7; D gene uncertain. Trimming stripped 1 base from V and 6 bases from J, with 4 bases between. Germline loops: CDR1 LGHNA, CDR2 YNFKEQ. This CDR3 has 11 residues. The CDR3 reads CASSQGAEQYF. The CDR3 DNA reads TGTGCCAGCAGCCAAGGGGCCGAGCAGTACTTC.

The chain couples TRBV19 to TRBJ1-1; D call uncertain. V dropped 3 bases and J dropped 3 bases, with 8 bases sitting between them. This CDR3 region has 13 residues. Germline V lookup: CDR1 LNHDA, CDR2 SQIVND (reference sequence). The CDR3 nucleotides read TGTGCCAGTAGTATTGGTTCCCACACTGAAGCTTTCTTT. Protein sequence: CASSIGSHTEAFF.

The chain employs TRBV7-9 and TRBJ1-1; D remains unclear. Germline V lookup: CDR1 SEHNR, CDR2 FQNEAQ (reference sequence). The V gene lost 1 base and the J gene lost 8 bases, with 8 bases spanning the gap. This CDR3 spans 12 amino acids. Here the CDR3 reads CASSLDDGEAFF. The DNA for the CDR3 is TGTGCCAGCAGCTTAGATGACGGGGAAGCTTTCTTT.

This chain joins TRBV19 and TRBJ1-5; no clear D. V dropped 4 bases and J dropped 4 bases, with 17 bases sitting between them. This CDR3 has 16 amino acids. Per germline, CDR1 LNHDA and CDR2 SQIVND (reference sequence). CDR3 sequence reads: CASSTFGQVRNQPQHF. In DNA, the CDR3 is TGTGCCAGTAGTACGTTCGGCCAGGTCAGGAATCAGCCCCAGCATTTT.

The chain links TRBV27 to TRBJ1-1; D gene unclear. V dropped 2 bases and J dropped 7 bases, with 8 bases sitting between them. Germline loops: CDR1 MNHEY, CDR2 SMNVEV (reference sequence). This CDR3 has 12 residues. The DNA for the CDR3 is TGTGCCAGCAGTTTAGCGGAGTGTGAAGCTTTCTTT. Its translation: CASSLAECEAFF.

This clonotype was counted a single time. The chain carries TRBV30 and TRBJ2-6; D uncertain. Trimming left V 3 bases short and J 4 bases short, with 10 bases between. CDR1 is GTSNPN and CDR2 is SVGIG in the germline V gene (reference sequence). CDR3 length: 14 amino acids. CDR3 nucleotide sequence: TGTGCCTGGAGCTCGGGTCGAGGGGCCAACGTCCTGACTTTC. As protein: CAWSSGRGANVLTF.

The chain combines TRBV6-5 with TRBJ2-1, with D uncertain. The V gene's germline CDR1 is MNHEY and CDR2 SVGAGI. The CDR3 runs to 14 residues. Trimming took off 7 bases at V and 0 bases at J, with 10 bases between the two ends. The chain's CDR3 is CASKPDISYNEQFF. Written as DNA, the CDR3 is TGTGCCAGCAAGCCAGACATCTCCTACAATGAGCAGTTCTTC.

The chain joins TRBV5-1 to TRBJ1-5; tentatively, D is TRBD1 (5 bases). CDR3 length: 15 residues. Trimming removed 7 bases from V and 0 bases from J, with 14 bases in between. The germline V gene has CDR1 SGHRS and CDR2 YFSETQ. As DNA, the CDR3 is TGCGCCAGCGACAGTGGGACCAATAGCAATCAGCCCCAGCATTTT. It translates to CASDSGTNSNQPQHF.

This clonotype was detected a few times. The chain carries TRBV6-1 and TRBJ2-7; TRBD1 aligns across 9 bases. Germline V lookup: CDR1 MNHNS, CDR2 SASEGT. The junction had 11 bases not matched to a gene; V was cut back by 8 bases and J by 3 bases. The CDR3 spans 15 residues. The CDR3 coding sequence is TGTGCCAGCGGTCTGGAAGGACAGGGGAGCTACGAGCAGTACTTC. Its protein is CASGLEGQGSYEQYF.

The chain combines TRBV9 with TRBJ2-1; a possible D gene is TRBD2 (5 bases). The length of the CDR3 is 14 residues. Trimming shortened V by 3 bases and J by 1 base, and 8 bases separated the two germline ends. Germline V gene data show CDR1 as SGDLS and CDR2 as YYNGEE. CDR3 in amino acids: CASSERRSYNEQFF. CDR3 in DNA: TGTGCCAGCAGCGAACGGAGGTCCTACAATGAGCAGTTCTTC. Filled out from reference TRBV9 and TRBJ2-1, the complete variable domain reads DSGVTQTPKHLITATGQRVTLRCSPRSGDLSVYWYQQSLDQGLQFLIQYYNGEERAKGNILERFSAQQFPDLHSELNLSSLELGDSALYFCASSERRSYNEQFFGPGTRLTVL.

The chain combines TRBV6-4 with TRBJ1-1; D perhaps matches TRBD1 (5 bases). The germline gives CDR1 MRHNA, CDR2 SNTAGT. Trimming stripped 2 bases from V and 3 bases from J, with 10 bases between. This CDR3 spans 14 amino acids. In nucleotides, the CDR3 is TGTGCCAGCAGTGACGGGGGGTTGGACACTGAAGCTTTCTTT. This sequence encodes CASSDGGLDTEAFF.